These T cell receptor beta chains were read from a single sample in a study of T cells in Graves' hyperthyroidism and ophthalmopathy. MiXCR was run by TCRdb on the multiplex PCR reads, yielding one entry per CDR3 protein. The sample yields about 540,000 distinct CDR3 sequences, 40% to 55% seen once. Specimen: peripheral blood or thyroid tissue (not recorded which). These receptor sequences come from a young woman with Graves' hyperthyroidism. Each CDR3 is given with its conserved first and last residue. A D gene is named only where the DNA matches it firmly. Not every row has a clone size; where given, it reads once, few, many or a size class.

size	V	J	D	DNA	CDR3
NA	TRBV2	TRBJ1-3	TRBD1	TGTGCCAGCAGGGCGACAGGGGCTGGAAACACCATATATTTT	CASRATGAGNTIYF
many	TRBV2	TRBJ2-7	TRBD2	TGTGCCAGCAAACGAAATCGGGACTACTCCTACGAGCAGTACTTC	CASKRNRDYSYEQYF
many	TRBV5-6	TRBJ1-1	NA	TGTGCCAGCCAGGTGGGGACTGAAGCTTTCTTT	CASQVGTEAFF
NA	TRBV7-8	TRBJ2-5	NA	TGTGCCAGCAGCCCTAAAAGGACCCAGTACTTC	CASSPKRTQYF
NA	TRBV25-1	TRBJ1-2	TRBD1	TGTGCCGCAGGGGGCGCCAACTATGGCTACACCTTC	CAAGGANYGYTF
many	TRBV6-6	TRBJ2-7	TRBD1	TGTGCCAGCAGGGGGACAGGGGGCTCCTACGAGCAGTACTTC	CASRGTGGSYEQYF
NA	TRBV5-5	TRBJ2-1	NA	TGTGCCAGCAGCTTAGTTCTCAGGCCCAATGAGCAGTTCTTC	CASSLVLRPNEQFF
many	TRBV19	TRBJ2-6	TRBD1	TGTGCCAGTAGTATGGGACAGGGGGCGCCTGGGGCCAACGTCCTGACTTTC	CASSMGQGAPGANVLTF
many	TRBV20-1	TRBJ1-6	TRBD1	TGCAGTGCTAGCAGGGACAGAGATTCACCCCTCCACTTT	CSASRDRDSPLHF
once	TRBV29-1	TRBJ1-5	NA	TGCAGCGCCCGAGGGGGGCGGGGAACCTACGAGCATTTT	CSARGGRGTYEHF
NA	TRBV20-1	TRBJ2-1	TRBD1	TGCAGTGCTACAGACAGGGGAAATGAGCAGTTCTTC	CSATDRGNEQFF
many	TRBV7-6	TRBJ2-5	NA	TGTGCCAGCAGCTTAGCCAGGGAGACCCAGTACTTC	CASSLARETQYF
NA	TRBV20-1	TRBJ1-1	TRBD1	TGCAGTGCTGGGACAGCCACTTCTTCGGGTTCTGAAGCTTTCTTT	CSAGTATSSGSEAFF
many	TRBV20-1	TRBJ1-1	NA	TGCAGTGCTAGAGGTTGGGACACCACTGAAGCTTTCTTT	CSARGWDTTEAFF
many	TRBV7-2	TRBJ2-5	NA	TGTGCCAGCAGCTTATTCCCCAGGCAAGAGACCCAGTACTTC	CASSLFPRQETQYF
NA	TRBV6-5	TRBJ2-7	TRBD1	TGTGCCAGCAGTTACATACAGGGGGAAGAGACCTACGAGCAGTACTTC	CASSYIQGEETYEQYF
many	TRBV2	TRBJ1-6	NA	TGTGCCAGCAGTGTATCAGGATCGAGCTCCTATAATTCACCCCTCCACTTT	CASSVSGSSSYNSPLHF
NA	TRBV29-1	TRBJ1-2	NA	TGCAGCCAGGTCCAGGGGCTCAATGGCTACACCTTC	CSQVQGLNGYTF
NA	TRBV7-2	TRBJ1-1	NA	TGTGCCAGCAGCTTAGGGACTAGCTACAATGAAGCTTTCTTT	CASSLGTSYNEAFF
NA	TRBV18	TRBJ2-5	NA	TGTGCCAGCTCACCAATGCAGCTAGAGACCCAGTACTTC	CASSPMQLETQYF
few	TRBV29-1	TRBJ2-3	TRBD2	TGCAGCGTTGATCGACTAGCCCCAGTCACAGATACGCAGTATTTT	CSVDRLAPVTDTQYF
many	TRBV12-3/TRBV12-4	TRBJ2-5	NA	TGTGCCAGCAGTTTAGCGCTTGGGATCCGAGAGACCCAGTACTTC	CASSLALGIRETQYF
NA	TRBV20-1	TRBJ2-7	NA	TGCAGTGCTAGCGGGGGCAATGAGCAGTACTTC	CSASGGNEQYF
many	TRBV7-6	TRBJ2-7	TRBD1	TGTGCCAGCAGCTTACGCCGGGACAGACCCTACGAGCAGTACTTC	CASSLRRDRPYEQYF
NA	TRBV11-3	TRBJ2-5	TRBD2	TGTGCCAGCAGCTTAGGAGCGGGAGGGAGGGAGACCCAGTACTTC	CASSLGAGGRETQYF
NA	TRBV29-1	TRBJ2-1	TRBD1	TGCAGCGTTAGACAGGGACCTTACAATGAGCAGTTCTTC	CSVRQGPYNEQFF
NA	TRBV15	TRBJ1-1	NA	TGTGCCACCAGCAGAGCGGGTAGCGGCACTGAAGCTTTCTTT	CATSRAGSGTEAFF
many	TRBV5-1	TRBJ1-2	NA	TGCGCCAGCAGCCTGGGGGCGGGATCGGACTATGGCTACACCTTC	CASSLGAGSDYGYTF
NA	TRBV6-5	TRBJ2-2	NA	TGTGCCAGCAGTTACTTCAAGACCGACACCGGGGAGCTGTTTTTT	CASSYFKTDTGELFF
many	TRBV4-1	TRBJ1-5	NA	TGCGCCAGCAGCCAAGAATCTCCCAGCAATCAGCCCCAGCATTTT	CASSQESPSNQPQHF
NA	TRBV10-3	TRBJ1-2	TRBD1	TGTGCCATCCGGGACAGGGAATATGGCTACACCTTC	CAIRDREYGYTF